This T cell receptor beta chain originates from a study of cytomegalovirus exposure and HLA in healthy donors. Amplification used 60 Vbeta primers and 13 Jbeta primers. Sequenced by immunoSEQ multiplex PCR; TCRdb stores in-frame clones only, minus some. The sample carries 210,000 or so clones, about 89% recorded once. The V gene end was trimmed by 4 bases and the J gene end by 2 bases; junction bases not matched to a gene: 4. The CDR3 runs 16 residues. Looked up from germline, CDR1 is SGHKS and CDR2 is YYEKEE (reference sequence). Sequenced material: PBMCs. This TCR came from a woman aged 18-29 years in good health and CMV-seronegative. The J gene is TRBJ2-3, the V gene TRBV5-5, with 13 bases matching TRBD2. The CDR3 bases are TGTGCCAGCAGCCCGGGGACTAGCGGGGTCACAGATACGCAGTATTTT. It codes for CASSPGTSGVTDTQYF.